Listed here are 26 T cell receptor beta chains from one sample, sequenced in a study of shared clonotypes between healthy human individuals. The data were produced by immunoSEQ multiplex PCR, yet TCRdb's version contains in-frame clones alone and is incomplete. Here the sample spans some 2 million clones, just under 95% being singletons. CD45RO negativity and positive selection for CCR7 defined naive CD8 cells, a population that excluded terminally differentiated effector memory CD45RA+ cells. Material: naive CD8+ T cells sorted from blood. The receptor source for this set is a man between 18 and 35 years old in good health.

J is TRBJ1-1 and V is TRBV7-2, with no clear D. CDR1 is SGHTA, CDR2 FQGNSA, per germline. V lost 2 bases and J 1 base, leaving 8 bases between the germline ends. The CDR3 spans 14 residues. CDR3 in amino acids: CASSLRRGNTEAFF. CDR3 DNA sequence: TGTGCCAGCAGCTTAAGACGAGGGAACACTGAAGCTTTCTTT.

The CDR3 is CASSPRADYNEQFF. The CDR3 DNA reads TGTGCCAGCTCACCCAGGGCGGACTACAATGAGCAGTTCTTC. This chain connects TRBV18 to TRBJ2-1, with D possibly TRBD1 on 5 matching bases. The V end lost 3 bases, the J end lost 3 bases, and 9 bases lay between the germline ends. CDR3 length: 14 amino acids. Germline CDR1 is KGHSH and CDR2 is LQKENI.

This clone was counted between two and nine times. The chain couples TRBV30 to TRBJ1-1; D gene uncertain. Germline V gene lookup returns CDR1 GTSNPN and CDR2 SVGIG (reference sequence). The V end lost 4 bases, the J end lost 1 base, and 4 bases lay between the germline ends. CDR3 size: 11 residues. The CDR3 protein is CAWMGNTEAFF. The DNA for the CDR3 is TGTGCCTGGATGGGGAACACTGAAGCTTTCTTT.

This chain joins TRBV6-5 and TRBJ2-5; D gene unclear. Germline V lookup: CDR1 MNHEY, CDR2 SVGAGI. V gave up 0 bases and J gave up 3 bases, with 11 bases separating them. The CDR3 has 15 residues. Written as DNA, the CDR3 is TGTGCCAGCAGTTACTCGATGGCGTGGGAAGAGACCCAGTACTTC. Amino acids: CASSYSMAWEETQYF.

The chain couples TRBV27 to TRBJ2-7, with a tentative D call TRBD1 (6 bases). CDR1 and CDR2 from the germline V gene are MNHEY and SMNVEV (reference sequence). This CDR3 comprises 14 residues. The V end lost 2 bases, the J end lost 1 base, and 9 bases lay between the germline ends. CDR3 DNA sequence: TGTGCCAGCAGTTTAGCCAGGGGATCCTACGAGCAGTACTTC. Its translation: CASSLARGSYEQYF.

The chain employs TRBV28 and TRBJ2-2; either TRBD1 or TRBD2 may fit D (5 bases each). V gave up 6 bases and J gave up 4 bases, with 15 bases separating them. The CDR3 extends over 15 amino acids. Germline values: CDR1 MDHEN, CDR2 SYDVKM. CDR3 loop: CASSMFGGGTGELFF. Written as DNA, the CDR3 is TGTGCCAGCAGCATGTTTGGGGGTGGCACCGGGGAGCTGTTTTTT.

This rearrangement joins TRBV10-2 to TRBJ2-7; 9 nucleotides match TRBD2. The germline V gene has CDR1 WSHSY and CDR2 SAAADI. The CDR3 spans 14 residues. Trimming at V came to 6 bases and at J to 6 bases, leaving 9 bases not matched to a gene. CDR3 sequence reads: CASSLAGEGREQYF. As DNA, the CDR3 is TGCGCCAGCAGCTTAGCGGGAGAGGGTCGCGAGCAGTACTTC.

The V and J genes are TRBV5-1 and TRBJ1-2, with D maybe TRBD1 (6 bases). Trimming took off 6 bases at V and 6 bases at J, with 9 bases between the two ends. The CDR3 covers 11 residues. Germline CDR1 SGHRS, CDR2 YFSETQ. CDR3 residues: CASTEGDGYTF. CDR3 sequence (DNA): TGCGCCAGCACTGAGGGGGATGGCTACACCTTC.

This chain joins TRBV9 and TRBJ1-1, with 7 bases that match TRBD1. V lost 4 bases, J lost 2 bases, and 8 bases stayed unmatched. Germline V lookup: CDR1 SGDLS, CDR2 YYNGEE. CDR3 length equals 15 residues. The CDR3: CASSPEGAINTEAFF. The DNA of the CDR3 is TGTGCCAGCAGCCCTGAGGGGGCAATAAACACTGAAGCTTTCTTT.

CDR3 DNA: TGTGCCAGCGGTTCCTATTCGGGGGAGACCCAGTACTTC. It translates to CASGSYSGETQYF. This sequence joins TRBV27 and TRBJ2-5, with D possibly matching TRBD2 (5 bases). There are 13 residues in the CDR3. Between the trimmed V and J ends, which lost 8 bases and 5 bases, there was a span of 15 bases. The germline V gene encodes CDR1 MNHEY and CDR2 SMNVEV (reference sequence).

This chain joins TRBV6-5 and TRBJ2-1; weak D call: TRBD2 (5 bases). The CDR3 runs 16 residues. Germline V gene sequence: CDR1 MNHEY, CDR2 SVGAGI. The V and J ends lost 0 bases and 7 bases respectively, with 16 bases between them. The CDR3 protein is CASSYSLDWVKNEQFF. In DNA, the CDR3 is TGTGCCAGCAGTTACTCATTGGACTGGGTGAAGAATGAGCAGTTCTTC.

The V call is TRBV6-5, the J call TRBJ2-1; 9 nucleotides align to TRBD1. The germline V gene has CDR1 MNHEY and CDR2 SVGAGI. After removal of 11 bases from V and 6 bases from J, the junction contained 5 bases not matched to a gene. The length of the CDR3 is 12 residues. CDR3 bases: TGTGCCGGGAGGACAGGGGTCAATGAGCAGTTCTTC. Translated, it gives CAGRTGVNEQFF.

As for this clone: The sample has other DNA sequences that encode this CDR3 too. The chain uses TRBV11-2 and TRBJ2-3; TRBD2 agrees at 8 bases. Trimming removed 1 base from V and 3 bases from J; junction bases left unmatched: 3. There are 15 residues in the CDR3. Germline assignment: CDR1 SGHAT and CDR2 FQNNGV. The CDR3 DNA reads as TGTGCCAGCAGCTTAGGAGCGGGAGTTACAGATACGCAGTATTTT. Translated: CASSLGAGVTDTQYF.

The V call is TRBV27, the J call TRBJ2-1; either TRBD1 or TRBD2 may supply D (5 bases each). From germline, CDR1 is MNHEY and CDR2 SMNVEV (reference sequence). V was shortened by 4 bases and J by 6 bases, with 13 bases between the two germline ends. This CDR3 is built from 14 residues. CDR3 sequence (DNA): TGTGCCAGCAGTTCCCGGGACGGGCGCAATGAGCAGTTCTTC. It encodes CASSSRDGRNEQFF.

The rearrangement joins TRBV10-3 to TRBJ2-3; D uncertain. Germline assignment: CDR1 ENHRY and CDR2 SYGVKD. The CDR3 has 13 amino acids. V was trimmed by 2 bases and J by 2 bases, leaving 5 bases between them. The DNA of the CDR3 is TGTGCCATCAGTGAGCCATACACAGATACGCAGTATTTT. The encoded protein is CAISEPYTDTQYF.

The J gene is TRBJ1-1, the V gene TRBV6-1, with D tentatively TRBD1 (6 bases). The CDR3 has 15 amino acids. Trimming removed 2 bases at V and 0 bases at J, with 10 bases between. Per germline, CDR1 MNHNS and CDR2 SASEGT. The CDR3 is CASSEPGAMNTEAFF. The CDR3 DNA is TGTGCCAGCAGTGAACCGGGGGCTATGAACACTGAAGCTTTCTTT.

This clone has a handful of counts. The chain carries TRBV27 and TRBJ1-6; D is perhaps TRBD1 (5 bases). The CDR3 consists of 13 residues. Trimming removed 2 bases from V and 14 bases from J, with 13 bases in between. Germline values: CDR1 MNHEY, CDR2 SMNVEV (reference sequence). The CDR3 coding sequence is TGTGCCAGCAGTTTAGGATTGGGGGTAACCCTCCACTTT. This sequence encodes CASSLGLGVTLHF.

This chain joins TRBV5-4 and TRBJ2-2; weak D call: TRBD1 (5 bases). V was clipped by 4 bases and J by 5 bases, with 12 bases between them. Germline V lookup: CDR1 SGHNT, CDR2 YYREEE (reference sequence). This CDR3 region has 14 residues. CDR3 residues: CASSPSGWTGELFF. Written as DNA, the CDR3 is TGTGCCAGCAGCCCATCAGGGTGGACCGGGGAGCTGTTTTTT.

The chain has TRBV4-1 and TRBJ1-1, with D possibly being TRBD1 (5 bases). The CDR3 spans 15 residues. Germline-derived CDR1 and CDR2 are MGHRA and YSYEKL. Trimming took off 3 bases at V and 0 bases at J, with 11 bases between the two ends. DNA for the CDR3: TGCGCCAGCAGCCACCCGGGACTCCTGAACACTGAAGCTTTCTTT. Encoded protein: CASSHPGLLNTEAFF.

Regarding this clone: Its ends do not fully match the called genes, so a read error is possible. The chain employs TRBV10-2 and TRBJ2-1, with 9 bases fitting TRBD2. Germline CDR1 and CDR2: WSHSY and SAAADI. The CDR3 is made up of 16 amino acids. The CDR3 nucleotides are TGCGCCAGCAGTCAATTATCCGGGACTAGCTACGATGAGCAGTTCTTC. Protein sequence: CASSQLSGTSYDEQFF.

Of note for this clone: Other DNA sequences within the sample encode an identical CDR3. The CDR3 is CASSVGGLETQYF. The CDR3 bases are TGTGCCAGCAGCGTAGGGGGATTAGAGACCCAGTACTTC. The V and J genes are TRBV9 and TRBJ2-5; no firm D call. From germline, CDR1 is SGDLS and CDR2 YYNGEE. This CDR3 is built from 13 residues. V was cut by 0 bases and J by 4 bases, with 7 bases left in between. The complete variable domain, with remaining parts taken from reference TRBV9 and TRBJ2-5, reads DSGVTQTPKHLITATGQRVTLRCSPRSGDLSVYWYQQSLDQGLQFLIQYYNGEERAKGNILERFSAQQFPDLHSELNLSSLELGDSALYFCASSVGGLETQYFGPGTRLLVL.

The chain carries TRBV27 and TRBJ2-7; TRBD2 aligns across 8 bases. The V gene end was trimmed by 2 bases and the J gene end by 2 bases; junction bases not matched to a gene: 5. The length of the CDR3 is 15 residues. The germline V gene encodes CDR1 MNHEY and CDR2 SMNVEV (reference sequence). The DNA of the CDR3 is TGTGCCAGCAGTTTACGGGGGCGGGGGGCCTACGAGCAGTACTTC. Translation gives CASSLRGRGAYEQYF.

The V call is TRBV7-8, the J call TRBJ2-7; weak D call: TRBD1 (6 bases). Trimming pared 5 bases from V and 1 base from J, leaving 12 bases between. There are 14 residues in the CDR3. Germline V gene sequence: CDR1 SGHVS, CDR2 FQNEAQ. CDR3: CASSEETGSYEQYF. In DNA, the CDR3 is TGTGCCAGCAGCGAAGAGACAGGATCCTACGAGCAGTACTTC.

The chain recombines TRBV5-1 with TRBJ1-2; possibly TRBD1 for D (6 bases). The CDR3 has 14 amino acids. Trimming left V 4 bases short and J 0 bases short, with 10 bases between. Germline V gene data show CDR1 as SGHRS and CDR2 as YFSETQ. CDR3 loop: CASSPDRSNYGYTF. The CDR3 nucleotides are TGCGCCAGCAGCCCGGACAGATCTAACTATGGCTACACCTTC. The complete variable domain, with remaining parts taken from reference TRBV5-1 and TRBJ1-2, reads KAGVTQTPRYLIKTRGQQVTLSCSPISGHRSVSWYQQTPGQGLQFLFEYFSETQRNKGNFPGRFSGRQFSNSRSEMNVSTLELGDSALYLCASSPDRSNYGYTFGSGTRLTVV.

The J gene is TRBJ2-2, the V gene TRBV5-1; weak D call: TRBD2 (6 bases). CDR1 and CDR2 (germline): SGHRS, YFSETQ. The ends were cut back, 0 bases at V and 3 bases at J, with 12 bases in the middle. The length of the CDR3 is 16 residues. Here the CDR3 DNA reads TGCGCCAGCAGCTTGGGGACGGCGGGGCACACCGGGGAGCTGTTTTTT. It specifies CASSLGTAGHTGELFF.

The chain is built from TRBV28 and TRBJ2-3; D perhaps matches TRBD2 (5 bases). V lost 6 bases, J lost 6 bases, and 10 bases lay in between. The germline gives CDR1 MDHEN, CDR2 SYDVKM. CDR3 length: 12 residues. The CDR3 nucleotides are TGTGCCAGCAGCCGAGGACTTGATACGCAGTATTTT. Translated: CASSRGLDTQYF.